In its sample, the clone carrying this T cell receptor (beta chain) was seen many times. The CDR3 goes on 3 residues after the read ends, and that part is filled in from the germline J gene. This CDR3 is also generated by other DNA sequences in the sample. V was trimmed by 0 bases and J by 5 bases, leaving 16 bases between them. This CDR3 contains 16 residues. Germline CDR1 and CDR2: SGHNT and YYREEE (reference sequence). This sample stems from a study of T cell clonality in common variable immunodeficiency. Using immunoSEQ multiplex PCR, the repertoire was profiled, and TCRdb retains in-frame clones only, with some absent. The record shows approximately 64,000 clones for this sample, with no singletons present.

Input material: peripheral blood mononuclear cells. The chain joins TRBV5-4 to TRBJ2-3; the D gene is possibly TRBD1 (6 bases). This receptor was taken from a person aged 18-69 years in good health. CDR3 DNA (partial): TGTGCCAGCAGCTTGGATCGCTGGGGGCAGCAAGATACG. Residues: CASSLDRWGQQDT. The whole CDR3 is CASSLDRWGQQDTQYF. Full variable domain (remainder filled in from reference TRBV5-4 and TRBJ2-3): ETGVTQSPTHLIKTRGQQVTLRCSSQSGHNTVSWYQQALGQGPQFIFQYYREEENGRGNFPPRFSGLQFPNYSSELNVNALELDDSALYLCASSLDRWGQQDTQYFGPGTRLTVL.